Sequencing of this TCR beta chain was carried out in a study of CXCR3-negative and CXCR3-positive naive CD8 T cells. Findings and caveats of the study: Similar TRBV-TRBJ usage characterized naive CXCR3-negative and CXCR3-positive cells; memory cells differed. Comparably high diversity was seen in both naive subsets, and much lower diversity in memory CD8+ cells. CXCR3 expression dropped partially after cryopreservation, and most assays relied on fresh PBMCs.

A note on this clonotype: Its specificity is unknown.

The CDR3 contains 13 residues. CDR1 and CDR2 (germline): MNHEY, SVGEGT. The TRB cDNA libraries were prepared by 5' RACE with UMI labels. TCRdb reanalyzed the 5' RACE reads, giving one entry per CDR3 protein sequence and no DNA. The sample holds about 40,000 distinct CDR3 sequences. This chain links TRBV6-2 or TRBV6-3 with TRBJ2-2. The origin of this receptor is a human donor in good health. Some clones in this sample may be carry-over from other donors' samples. The sequenced material came from memory CD8+ T cells from blood. The CDR3 sequence: CASSPVGDGELFF.